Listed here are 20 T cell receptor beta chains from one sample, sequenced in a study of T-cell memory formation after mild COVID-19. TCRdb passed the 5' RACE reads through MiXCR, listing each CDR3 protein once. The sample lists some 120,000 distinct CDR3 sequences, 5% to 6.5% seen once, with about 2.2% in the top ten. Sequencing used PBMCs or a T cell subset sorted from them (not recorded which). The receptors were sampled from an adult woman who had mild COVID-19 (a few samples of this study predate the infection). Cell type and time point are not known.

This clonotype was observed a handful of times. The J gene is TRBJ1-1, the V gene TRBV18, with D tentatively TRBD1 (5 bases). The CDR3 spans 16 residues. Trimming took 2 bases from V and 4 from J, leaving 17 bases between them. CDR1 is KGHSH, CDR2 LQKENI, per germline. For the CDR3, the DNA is TGTGCCAGCTCACCAAGGCCAGGTGGGGACGGCACTGAAGCTTTCTTT. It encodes CASSPRPGGDGTEAFF.

The CDR3 loop reads CASSEELRTGEVADTQYF. CDR3 DNA sequence: TGTGCCAGCAGTGAAGAATTAAGGACAGGGGAGGTCGCAGATACGCAGTATTTT. The chain recombines TRBV6-1 with TRBJ2-3; 9 bases are a match to TRBD1. Germline CDR1 reads MNHNS; CDR2 reads SASEGT. V shed 1 base, J shed 4 bases, and the junction held 12 bases outside the gene matches. The CDR3 sequence is 18 residues long.

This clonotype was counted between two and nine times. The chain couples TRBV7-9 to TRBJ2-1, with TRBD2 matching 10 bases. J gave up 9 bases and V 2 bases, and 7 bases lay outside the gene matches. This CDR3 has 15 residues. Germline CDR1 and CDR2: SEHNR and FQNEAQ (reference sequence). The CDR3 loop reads CASSLTLGLATEQFF. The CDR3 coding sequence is TGTGCCAGCAGCTTAACCCTGGGACTAGCGACTGAGCAGTTCTTC. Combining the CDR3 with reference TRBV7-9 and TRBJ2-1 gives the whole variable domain DTGVSQNPRHKITKRGQNVTFRCDPISEHNRLYWYRQTLGQGPEFLTYFQNEAQLEKSRLLSDRFSAERPKGSFSTLEIQRTEQGDSAMYLCASSLTLGLATEQFFGPGTRLTVL.

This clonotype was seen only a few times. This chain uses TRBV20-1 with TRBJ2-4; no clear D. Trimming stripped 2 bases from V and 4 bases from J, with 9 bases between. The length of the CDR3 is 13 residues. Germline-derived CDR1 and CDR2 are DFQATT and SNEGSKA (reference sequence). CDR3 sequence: CSARHPSKNIQYF. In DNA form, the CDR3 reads TGCAGTGCTAGACACCCTTCAAAAAACATTCAGTACTTC.

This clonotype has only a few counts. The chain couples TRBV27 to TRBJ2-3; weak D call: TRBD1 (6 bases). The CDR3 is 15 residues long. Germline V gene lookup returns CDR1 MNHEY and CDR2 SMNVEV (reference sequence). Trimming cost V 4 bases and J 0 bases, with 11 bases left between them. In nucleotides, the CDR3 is TGTGCCAGCAGTTCCTACAGGGTTAGCACAGATACGCAGTATTTT. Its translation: CASSSYRVSTDTQYF.

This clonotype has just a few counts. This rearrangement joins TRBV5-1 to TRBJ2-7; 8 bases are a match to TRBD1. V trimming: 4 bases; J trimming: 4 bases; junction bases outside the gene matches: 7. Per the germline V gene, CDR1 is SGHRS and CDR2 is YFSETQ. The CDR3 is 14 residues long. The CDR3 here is CASSTRQGNYEQYF. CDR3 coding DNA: TGCGCCAGCAGCACCAGACAGGGGAATTACGAGCAGTACTTC.

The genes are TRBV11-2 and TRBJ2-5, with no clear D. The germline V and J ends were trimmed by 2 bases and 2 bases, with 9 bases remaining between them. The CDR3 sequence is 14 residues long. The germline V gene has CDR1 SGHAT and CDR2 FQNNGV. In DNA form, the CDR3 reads TGTGCCAGCAGCTTAAACCTACTACAAGAGACCCAGTACTTC. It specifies CASSLNLLQETQYF.

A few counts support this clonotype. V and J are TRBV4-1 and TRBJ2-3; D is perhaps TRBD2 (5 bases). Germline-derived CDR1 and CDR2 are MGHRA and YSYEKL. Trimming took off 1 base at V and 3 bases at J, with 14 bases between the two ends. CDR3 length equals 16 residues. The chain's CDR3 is CASSQGNNRGTDTQYF. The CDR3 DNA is TGCGCCAGCAGCCAAGGAAACAATCGAGGGACAGATACGCAGTATTTT.

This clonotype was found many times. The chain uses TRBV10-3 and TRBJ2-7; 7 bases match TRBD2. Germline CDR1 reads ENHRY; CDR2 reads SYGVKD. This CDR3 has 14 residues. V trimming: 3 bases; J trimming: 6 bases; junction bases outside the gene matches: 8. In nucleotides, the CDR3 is TGTGCCATCAGTGACGCGGGAGAGAAGGGCGAGCAGTACTTC. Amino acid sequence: CAISDAGEKGEQYF.

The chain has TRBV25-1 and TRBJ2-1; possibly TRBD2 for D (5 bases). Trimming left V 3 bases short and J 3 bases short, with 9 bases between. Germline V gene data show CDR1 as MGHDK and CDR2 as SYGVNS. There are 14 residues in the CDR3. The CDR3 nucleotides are TGTGCCAGCAGTGACGGACTTAGCTACAATGAGCAGTTCTTC. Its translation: CASSDGLSYNEQFF.

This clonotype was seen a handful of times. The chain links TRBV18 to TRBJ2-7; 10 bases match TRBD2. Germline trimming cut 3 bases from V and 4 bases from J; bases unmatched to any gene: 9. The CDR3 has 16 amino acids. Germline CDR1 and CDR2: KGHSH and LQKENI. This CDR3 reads CASSPDNLAGVYEQYF. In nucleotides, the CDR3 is TGTGCCAGCTCACCCGATAATCTAGCGGGAGTTTACGAGCAGTACTTC.

The CDR3 DNA is TGTGCCATCAGAAGGGACAGGGAGGGAACTGAAGCTTTCTTT. This codes for CAIRRDREGTEAFF. This rearrangement joins TRBV10-3 to TRBJ1-1; 9 nucleotides align to TRBD1. Trimming cost V 6 bases and J 5 bases; bases outside gene matches: 7. Looked up from germline, CDR1 is ENHRY and CDR2 is SYGVKD. The CDR3 extends over 14 amino acids.

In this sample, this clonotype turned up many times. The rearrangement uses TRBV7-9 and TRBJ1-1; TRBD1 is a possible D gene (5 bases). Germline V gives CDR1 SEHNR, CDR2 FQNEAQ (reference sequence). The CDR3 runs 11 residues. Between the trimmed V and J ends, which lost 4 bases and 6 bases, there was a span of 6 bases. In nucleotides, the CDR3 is TGTGCCAGCAGCTCAGGGCCTGAAGCTTTCTTT. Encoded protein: CASSSGPEAFF.

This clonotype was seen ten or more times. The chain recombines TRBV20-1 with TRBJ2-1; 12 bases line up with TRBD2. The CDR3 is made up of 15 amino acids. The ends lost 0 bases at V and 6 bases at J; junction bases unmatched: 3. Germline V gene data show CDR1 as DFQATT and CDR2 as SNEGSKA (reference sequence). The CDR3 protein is CSAREASGRANEQFF. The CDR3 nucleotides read TGCAGTGCTAGAGAGGCTAGCGGGAGGGCCAATGAGCAGTTCTTC.

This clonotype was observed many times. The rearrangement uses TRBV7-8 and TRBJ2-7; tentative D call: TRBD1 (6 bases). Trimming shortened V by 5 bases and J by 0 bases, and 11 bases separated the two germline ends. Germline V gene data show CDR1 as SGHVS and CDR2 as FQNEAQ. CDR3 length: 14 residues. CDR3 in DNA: TGTGCCAGCAGCCCCACCAGGGGCTCCTACGAGCAGTACTTC. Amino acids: CASSPTRGSYEQYF.

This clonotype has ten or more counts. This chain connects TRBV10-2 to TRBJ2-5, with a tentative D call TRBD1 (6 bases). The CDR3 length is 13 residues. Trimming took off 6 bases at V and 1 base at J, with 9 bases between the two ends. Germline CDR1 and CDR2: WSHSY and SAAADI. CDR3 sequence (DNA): TGCGCCAGCAGGGTAGGGGGCCAAGAGACCCAGTACTTC. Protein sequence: CASRVGGQETQYF.

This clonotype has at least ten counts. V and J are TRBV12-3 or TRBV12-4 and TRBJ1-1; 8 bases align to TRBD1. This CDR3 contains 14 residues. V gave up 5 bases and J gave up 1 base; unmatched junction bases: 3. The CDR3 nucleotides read TGTGCCAGCAGTCACGGACAGGGGAACACTGAAGCTTTCTTT. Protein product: CASSHGQGNTEAFF.

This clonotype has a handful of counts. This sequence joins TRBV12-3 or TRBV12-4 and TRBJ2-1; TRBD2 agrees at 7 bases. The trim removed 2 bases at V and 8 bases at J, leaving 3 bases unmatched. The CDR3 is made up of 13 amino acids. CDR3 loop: CASSLRGGYEQFF. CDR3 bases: TGTGCCAGCAGTTTAAGGGGAGGGTATGAGCAGTTCTTC.

In DNA, the CDR3 is TGTGCCAGCAGCCAAGAAGGATTTGGCGCTAGCTCCTACGAGCAGTACTTC. This sequence encodes CASSQEGFGASSYEQYF. This chain uses TRBV4-2 with TRBJ2-7; the D is unclear. This CDR3 has 17 residues. Trimming took off 0 bases at V and 0 bases at J, with 15 bases between the two ends. The germline CDR1 and CDR2 sequences are LGHNA and YNFKEQ.

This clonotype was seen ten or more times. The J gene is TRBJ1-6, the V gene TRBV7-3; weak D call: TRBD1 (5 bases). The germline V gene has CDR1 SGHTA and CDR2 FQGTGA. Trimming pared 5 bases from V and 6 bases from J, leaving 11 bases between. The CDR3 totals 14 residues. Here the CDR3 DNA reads TGTGCCAGCAGCCCAGGGAACGGTAATTCACCCCTCCACTTT. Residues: CASSPGNGNSPLHF.